This T cell receptor (beta chain) was found in a study of early T cells in non-severe SARS-CoV-2 infection. Study in general: Sequencing used unsorted whole-blood bulk RNA, so chains lack pairing. Study-level results: Anti-spike CD8 responses were favored in VDJdb matching, and private and CD4 specificities were missed.

Unique molecular identifiers (one per individual cDNA molecule) were attached. Via MiXCR, TCRdb re-called the 5' RACE reads, giving one row per CDR3 protein. This sample carries more than 60,000 distinct CDR3 sequences, 12% of them seen once, and the ten largest clones take approximately 1%. V lost 5 bases and J lost 7; bases outside the gene matches: 6. The length of the CDR3 is 13 residues. About this clonotype itself: Its antigen is currently unknown.

The chain joins TRBV12-3 or TRBV12-4 to TRBJ1-1; 8 bases line up with TRBD1. This TCR came from an adult who was a healthcare worker with PCR-confirmed SARS-CoV-2 infection or an uninfected control (not recorded which). The donor label of this sample is uncertain. Specimen: whole blood, collected at baseline. The CDR3: CASSLTGGGEAFF. The CDR3 DNA reads as TGTGCCAGCAGTCTAACAGGGGGTGGTGAAGCTTTCTTT.